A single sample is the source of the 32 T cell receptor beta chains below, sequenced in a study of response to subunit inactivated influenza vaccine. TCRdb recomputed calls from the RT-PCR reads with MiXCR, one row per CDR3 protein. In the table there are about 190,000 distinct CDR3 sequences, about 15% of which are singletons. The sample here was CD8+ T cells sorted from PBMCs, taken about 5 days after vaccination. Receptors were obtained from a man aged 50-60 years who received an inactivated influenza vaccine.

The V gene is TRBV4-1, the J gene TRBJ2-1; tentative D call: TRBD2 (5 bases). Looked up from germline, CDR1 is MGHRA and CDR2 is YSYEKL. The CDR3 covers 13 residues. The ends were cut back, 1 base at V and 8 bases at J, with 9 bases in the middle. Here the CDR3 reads CASSQAPADEQFF. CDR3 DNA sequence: TGCGCCAGCAGCCAAGCCCCAGCGGATGAGCAGTTCTTC.

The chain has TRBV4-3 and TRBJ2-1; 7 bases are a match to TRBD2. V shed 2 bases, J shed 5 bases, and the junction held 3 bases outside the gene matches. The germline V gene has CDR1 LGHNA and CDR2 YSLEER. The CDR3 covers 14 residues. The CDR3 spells CASSQLADNNEQFF. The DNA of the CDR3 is TGCGCCAGCAGCCAACTAGCGGATAACAATGAGCAGTTCTTC.

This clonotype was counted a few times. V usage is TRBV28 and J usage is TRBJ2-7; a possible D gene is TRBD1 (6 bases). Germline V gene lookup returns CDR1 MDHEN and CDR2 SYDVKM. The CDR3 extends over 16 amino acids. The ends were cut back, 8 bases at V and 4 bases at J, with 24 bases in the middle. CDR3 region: CASCSETGTTYYEQYF. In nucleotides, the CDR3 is TGTGCCAGCTGTTCCGAGACCGGGACAACTTATTACGAGCAGTACTTC.

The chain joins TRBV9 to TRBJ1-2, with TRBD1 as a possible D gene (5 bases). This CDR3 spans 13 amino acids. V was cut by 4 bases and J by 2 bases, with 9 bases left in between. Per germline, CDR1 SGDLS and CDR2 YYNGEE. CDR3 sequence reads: CASSITGNYGYTF. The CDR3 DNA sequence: TGTGCCAGCAGCATAACAGGAAACTATGGCTACACCTTC. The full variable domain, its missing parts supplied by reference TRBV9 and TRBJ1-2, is DSGVTQTPKHLITATGQRVTLRCSPRSGDLSVYWYQQSLDQGLQFLIQYYNGEERAKGNILERFSAQQFPDLHSELNLSSLELGDSALYFCASSITGNYGYTFGSGTRLTVV.

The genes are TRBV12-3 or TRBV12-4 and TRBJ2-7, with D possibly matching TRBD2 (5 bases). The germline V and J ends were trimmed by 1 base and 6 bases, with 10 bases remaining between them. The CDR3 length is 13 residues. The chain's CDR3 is CASSLGSVVEQYF. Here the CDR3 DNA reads TGTGCCAGCAGTTTAGGTAGCGTGGTCGAGCAGTACTTC.

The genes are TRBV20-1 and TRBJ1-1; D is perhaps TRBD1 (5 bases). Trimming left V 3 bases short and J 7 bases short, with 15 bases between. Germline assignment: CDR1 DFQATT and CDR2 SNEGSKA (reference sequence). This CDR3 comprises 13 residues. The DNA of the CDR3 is TGCAGTGCTAGGGACCGGGACCTACATGAAGCTTTCTTT. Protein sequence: CSARDRDLHEAFF.

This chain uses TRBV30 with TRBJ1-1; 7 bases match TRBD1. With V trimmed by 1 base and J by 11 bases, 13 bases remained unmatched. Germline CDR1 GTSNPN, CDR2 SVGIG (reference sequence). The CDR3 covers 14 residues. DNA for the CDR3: TGTGCCTGGAGTGCCGCGACAGGGTTTCAGGCTGCTTTCTTT. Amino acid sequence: CAWSAATGFQAAFF.

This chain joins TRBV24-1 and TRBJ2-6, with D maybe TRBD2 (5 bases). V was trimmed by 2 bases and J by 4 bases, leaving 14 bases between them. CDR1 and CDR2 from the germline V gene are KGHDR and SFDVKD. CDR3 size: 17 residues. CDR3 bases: TGTGCCACCAGTGATTCGGAACGGGAACCCGGGGCCAACGTCCTGACTTTC. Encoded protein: CATSDSEREPGANVLTF.

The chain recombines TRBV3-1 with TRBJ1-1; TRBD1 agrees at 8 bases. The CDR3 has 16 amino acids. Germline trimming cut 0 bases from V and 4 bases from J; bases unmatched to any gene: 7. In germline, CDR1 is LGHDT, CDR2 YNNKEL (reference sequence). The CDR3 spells CASSQDGQGLGTEAFF. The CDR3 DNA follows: TGTGCCAGCAGCCAAGATGGACAGGGACTCGGCACTGAAGCTTTCTTT.

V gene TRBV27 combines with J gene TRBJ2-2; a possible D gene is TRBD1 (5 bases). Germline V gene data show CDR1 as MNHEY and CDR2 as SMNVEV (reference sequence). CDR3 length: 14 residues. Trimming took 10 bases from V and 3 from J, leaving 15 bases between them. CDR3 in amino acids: CATQEQGYTGELFF. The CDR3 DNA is TGTGCCACGCAGGAGCAGGGCTACACCGGGGAGCTGTTTTTT.

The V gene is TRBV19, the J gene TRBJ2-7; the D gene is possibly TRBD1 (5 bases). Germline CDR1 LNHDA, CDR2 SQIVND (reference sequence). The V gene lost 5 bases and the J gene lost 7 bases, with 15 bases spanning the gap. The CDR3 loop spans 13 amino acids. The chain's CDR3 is CASSRWAQEEQYF. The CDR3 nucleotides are TGTGCCAGTAGTCGTTGGGCACAGGAAGAGCAGTACTTC.

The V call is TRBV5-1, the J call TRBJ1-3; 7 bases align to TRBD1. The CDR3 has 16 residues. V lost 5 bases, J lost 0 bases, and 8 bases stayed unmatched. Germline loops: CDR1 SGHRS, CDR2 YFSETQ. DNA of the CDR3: TGCGCCAGCAGATTTCCGGGACAGAACTCTGGAAACACCATATATTTT. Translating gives CASRFPGQNSGNTIYF.

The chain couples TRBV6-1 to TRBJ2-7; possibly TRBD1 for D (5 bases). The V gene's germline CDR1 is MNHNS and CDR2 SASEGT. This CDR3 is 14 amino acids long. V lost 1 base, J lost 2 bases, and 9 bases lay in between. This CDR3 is CASSEVGPAYEQYF. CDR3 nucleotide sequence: TGTGCCAGCAGTGAAGTGGGGCCAGCCTACGAGCAGTACTTC.

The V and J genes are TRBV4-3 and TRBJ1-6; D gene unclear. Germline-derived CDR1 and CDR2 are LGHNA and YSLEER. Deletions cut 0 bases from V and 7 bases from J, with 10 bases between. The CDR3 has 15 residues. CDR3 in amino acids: CASSQDPSSNSPLHF. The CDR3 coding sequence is TGCGCCAGCAGCCAAGATCCCAGTAGCAATTCACCCCTCCACTTT.

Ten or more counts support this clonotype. CDR3 sequence reads: CASSTDGGLEQYF. The CDR3 coding sequence is TGTGCCAGTAGTACCGACGGAGGTCTGGAGCAGTACTTC. The chain joins TRBV19 to TRBJ2-7; TRBD2 might be the D (5 bases). V was pared by 4 bases and J by 7 bases, with 14 bases between. The CDR3 runs to 13 residues. CDR1 is LNHDA, CDR2 SQIVND, per germline (reference sequence). The whole variable domain, filled in from reference TRBV19 and TRBJ2-7, reads DGGITQSPKYLFRKEGQNVTLSCEQNLNHDAMYWYRQDPGQGLRLIYYSQIVNDFQKGDIAEGYSVSREKKESFPLTVTSAQKNPTAFYLCASSTDGGLEQYFGPGTRLTVT.

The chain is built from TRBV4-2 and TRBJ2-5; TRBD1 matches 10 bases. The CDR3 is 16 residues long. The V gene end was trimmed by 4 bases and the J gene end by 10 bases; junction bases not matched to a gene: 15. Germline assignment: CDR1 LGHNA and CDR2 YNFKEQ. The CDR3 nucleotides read TGTGCCAGCAGCCCTGGCGGGACAGGGGCCGAGACGGACCAGTACTTC. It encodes CASSPGGTGAETDQYF.

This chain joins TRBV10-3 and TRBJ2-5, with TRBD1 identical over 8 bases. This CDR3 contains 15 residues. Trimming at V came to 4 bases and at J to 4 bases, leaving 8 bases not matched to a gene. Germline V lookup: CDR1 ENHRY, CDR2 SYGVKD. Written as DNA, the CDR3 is TGTGCCATCAGTGCCCAGGGGGCCCGTCCAGAGACCCAGTACTTC. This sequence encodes CAISAQGARPETQYF.

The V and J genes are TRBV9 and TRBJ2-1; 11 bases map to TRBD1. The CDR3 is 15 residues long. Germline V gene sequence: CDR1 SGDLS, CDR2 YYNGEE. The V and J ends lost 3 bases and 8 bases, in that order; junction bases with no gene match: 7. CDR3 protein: CASSAIGTGGDEQFF. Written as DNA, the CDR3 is TGTGCCAGCAGCGCTATAGGGACAGGGGGAGATGAGCAGTTCTTC.

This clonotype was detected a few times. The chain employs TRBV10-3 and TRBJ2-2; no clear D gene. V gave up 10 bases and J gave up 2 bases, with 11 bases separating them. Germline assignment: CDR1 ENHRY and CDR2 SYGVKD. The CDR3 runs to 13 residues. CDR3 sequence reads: CATTELNTGELFF. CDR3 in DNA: TGTGCCACCACAGAACTAAACACCGGGGAGCTGTTTTTT.

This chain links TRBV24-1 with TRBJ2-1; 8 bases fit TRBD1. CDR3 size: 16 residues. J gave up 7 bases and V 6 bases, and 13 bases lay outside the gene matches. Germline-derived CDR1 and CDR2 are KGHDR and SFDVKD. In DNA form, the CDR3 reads TGTGCCACCAGTTTTGGGCCAGGGGGCGCGGATAATGAGCAGTTCTTC. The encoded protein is CATSFGPGGADNEQFF.

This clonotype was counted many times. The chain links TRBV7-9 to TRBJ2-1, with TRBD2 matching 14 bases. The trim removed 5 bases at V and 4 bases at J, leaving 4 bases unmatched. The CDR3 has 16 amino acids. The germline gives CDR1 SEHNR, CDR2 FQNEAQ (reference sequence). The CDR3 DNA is TGTGCCAGCAGCCGGACTAGCGGGAGGTCGTACAATGAGCAGTTCTTC. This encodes CASSRTSGRSYNEQFF.

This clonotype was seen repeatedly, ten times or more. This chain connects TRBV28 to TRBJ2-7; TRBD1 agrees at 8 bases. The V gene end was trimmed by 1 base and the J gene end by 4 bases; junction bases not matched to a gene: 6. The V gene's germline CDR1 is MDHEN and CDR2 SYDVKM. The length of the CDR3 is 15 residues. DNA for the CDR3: TGTGCCAGCAGTTTATTGACAGGGGAGGATTACGAGCAGTACTTC. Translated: CASSLLTGEDYEQYF.

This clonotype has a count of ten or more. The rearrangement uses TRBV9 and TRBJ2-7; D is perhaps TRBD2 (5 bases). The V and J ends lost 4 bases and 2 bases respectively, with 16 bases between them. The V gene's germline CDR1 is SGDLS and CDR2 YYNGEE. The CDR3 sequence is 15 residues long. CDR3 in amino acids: CASSPLERAPYEQYF. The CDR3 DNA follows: TGTGCCAGCAGCCCCTTGGAGAGGGCCCCCTACGAGCAGTACTTC. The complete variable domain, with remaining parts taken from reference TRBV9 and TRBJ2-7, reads DSGVTQTPKHLITATGQRVTLRCSPRSGDLSVYWYQQSLDQGLQFLIQYYNGEERAKGNILERFSAQQFPDLHSELNLSSLELGDSALYFCASSPLERAPYEQYFGPGTRLTVT.

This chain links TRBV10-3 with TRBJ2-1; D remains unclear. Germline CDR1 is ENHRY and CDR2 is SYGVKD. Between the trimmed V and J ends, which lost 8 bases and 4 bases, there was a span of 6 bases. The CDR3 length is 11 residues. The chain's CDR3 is CAIEVYNEQFF. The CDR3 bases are TGTGCCATCGAGGTTTACAATGAGCAGTTCTTC.

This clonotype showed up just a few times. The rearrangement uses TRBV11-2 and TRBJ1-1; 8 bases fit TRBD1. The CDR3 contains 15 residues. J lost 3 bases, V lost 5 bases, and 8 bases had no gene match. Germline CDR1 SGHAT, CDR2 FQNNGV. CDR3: CASSPGTGLYTEAFF. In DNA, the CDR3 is TGTGCCAGCAGCCCCGGGACAGGACTTTACACTGAAGCTTTCTTT. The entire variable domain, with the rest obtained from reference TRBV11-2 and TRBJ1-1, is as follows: EAGVAQSPRYKIIEKRQSVAFWCNPISGHATLYWYQQILGQGPKLLIQFQNNGVVDDSQLPKDRFSAERLKGVDSTLKIQPAKLEDSAVYLCASSPGTGLYTEAFFGQGTRLTVV.

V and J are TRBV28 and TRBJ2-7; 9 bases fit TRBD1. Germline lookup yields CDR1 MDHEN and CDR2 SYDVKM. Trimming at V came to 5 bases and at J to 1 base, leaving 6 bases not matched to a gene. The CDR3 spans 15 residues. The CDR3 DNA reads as TGTGCCAGCAGTGCGACCGGGACAGGGTCCTACGAGCAGTACTTC. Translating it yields CASSATGTGSYEQYF. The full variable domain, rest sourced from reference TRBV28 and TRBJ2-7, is DVKVTQSSRYLVKRTGEKVFLECVQDMDHENMFWYRQDPGLGLRLIYFSYDVKMKEKGDIPEGYSVSREKKERFSLILESASTNQTSMYLCASSATGTGSYEQYFGPGTRLTVT.

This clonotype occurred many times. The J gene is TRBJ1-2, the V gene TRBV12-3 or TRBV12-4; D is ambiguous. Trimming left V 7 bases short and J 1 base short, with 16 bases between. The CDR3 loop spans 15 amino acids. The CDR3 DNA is TGTGCCAGCATTGACTCACAGAGTAATAACTATGGCTACACCTTC. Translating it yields CASIDSQSNNYGYTF.

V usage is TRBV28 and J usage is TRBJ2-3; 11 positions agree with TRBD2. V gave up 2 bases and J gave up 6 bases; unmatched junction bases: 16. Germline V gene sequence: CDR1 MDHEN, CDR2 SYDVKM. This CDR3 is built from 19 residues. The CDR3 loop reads CASSLIEGTSGYVRDTQYF. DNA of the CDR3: TGTGCCAGCAGTTTAATAGAGGGGACTAGCGGATATGTTAGGGATACGCAGTATTTT. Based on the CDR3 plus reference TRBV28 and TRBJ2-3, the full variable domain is DVKVTQSSRYLVKRTGEKVFLECVQDMDHENMFWYRQDPGLGLRLIYFSYDVKMKEKGDIPEGYSVSREKKERFSLILESASTNQTSMYLCASSLIEGTSGYVRDTQYFGPGTRLTVL.

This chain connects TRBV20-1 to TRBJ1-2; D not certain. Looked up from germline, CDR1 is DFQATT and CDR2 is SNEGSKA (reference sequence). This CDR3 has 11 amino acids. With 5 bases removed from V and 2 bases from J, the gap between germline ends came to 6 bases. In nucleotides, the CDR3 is TGCAGTGCTCCCGCCAACTATGGCTACACCTTC. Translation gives CSAPANYGYTF.

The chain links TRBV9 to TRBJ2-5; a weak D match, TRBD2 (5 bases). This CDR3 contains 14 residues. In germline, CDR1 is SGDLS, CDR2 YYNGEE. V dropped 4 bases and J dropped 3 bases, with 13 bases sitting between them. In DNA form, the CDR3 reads TGTGCCAGCAGCCCAAAGAAGGGAGAAGAGACCCAGTACTTC. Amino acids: CASSPKKGEETQYF.

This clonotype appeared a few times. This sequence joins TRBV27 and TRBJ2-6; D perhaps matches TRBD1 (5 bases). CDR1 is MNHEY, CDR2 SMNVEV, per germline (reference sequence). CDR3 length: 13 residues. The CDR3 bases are TGTGCTACCAGGGAAACTGGGGCCAACGTCCTGACTTTC. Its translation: CATRETGANVLTF.

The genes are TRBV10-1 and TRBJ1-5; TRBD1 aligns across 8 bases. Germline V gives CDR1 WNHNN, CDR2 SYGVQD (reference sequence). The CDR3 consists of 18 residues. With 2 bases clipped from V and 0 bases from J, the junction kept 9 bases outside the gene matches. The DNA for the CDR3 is TGCGCCAGCAGTGAGGAGGGAACAGGGGGTACTAGCAATCAGCCCCAGCATTTT. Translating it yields CASSEEGTGGTSNQPQHF.